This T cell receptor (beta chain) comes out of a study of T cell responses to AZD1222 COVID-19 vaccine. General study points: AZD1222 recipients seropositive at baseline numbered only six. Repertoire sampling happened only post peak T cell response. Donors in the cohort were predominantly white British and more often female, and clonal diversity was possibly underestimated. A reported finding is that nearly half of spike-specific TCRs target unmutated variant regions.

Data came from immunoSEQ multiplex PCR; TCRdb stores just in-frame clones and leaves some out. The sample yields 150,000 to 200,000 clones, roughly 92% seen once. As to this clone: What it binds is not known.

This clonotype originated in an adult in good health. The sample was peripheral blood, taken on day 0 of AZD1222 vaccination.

The CDR3 DNA sequence: TGTGCCAGTAGTCCCCGTTCTGGGGGTGAAGCTTTCTTT. It is translated as CASSPRSGGEAFF. The V call is TRBV19, the J call TRBJ1-1; possibly TRBD1 for D (5 bases). The CDR3 spans 13 residues. V was shortened by 5 bases and J by 7 bases, with 14 bases between the two germline ends. Germline-derived CDR1 and CDR2 are LNHDA and SQIVND (reference sequence).